The clone carrying this TCR beta chain was picked up a small number of times. What it binds is not known. The entry originates in a study of blood T cells in healthy people across ages. The CDR3 sequence is 15 residues long. Unmatched junction bases numbered 5, after V lost 3 bases and J lost 4 bases. CDR1 KGHSH and CDR2 LQKENI come from the germline V gene. Investigators took about 10 milliliters of peripheral blood from every donor. Overall study results and limits: While age rose, TCR beta diversity per million T cells dropped in a roughly linear way. A strong correlation between TCR beta diversity and naive T cell percentage was seen.

A second PCR, run for about 7 to 11 cycles, used a sample-barcoded 5' primer plus a J-beta primer mix. One entry per CDR3 protein, called by TCRdb with MiXCR from the 5' RACE reads. The sample consists of about 640,000 distinct CDR3 sequences, around three fifths of them appearing once. V usage is TRBV18 and J usage is TRBJ1-4, with 7 bases matching TRBD1. Sequencing was performed on blood. This clonotype was sampled from a man in his sixties in good health. This CDR3 is CASSPGTAYNEKLFF. CDR3 nucleotides: TGTGCCAGCTCACCGGGGACAGCTTATAATGAAAAACTGTTTTTT.